The 21 T cell receptor beta chains presented below share a single source sample, sequenced in a study of STAT5B mutations in CD4+ large granular lymphocyte leukemia. The repertoire was sequenced with immunoSEQ multiplex PCR; TCRdb's copy has only in-frame clones and lacks some. Of approximately 32,000 clones listed, about 91% are singletons. The specimen sequenced was CD4+ T cells from blood buffy coats. The source of these receptors is a human donor in good health.

The gene calls are TRBV11-3 and TRBJ2-3; TRBD1 is a possible D gene (6 bases). This CDR3 has 14 amino acids. The germline V gene encodes CDR1 SGHNT and CDR2 YENEEA. Trimming removed 1 base at V and 7 bases at J, with 12 bases between. CDR3 residues: CASSLGYRANTQYF. CDR3 DNA: TGTGCCAGCAGCTTAGGATACAGGGCGAATACGCAGTATTTT.

The CDR3 DNA reads as TGTGCCAGCACAACAGGGGGGACCTATAATTCACCCCTCCACTTT. Protein sequence: CASTTGGTYNSPLHF. The rearrangement links TRBV27 to TRBJ1-6, with 8 bases matching TRBD1. Germline assignment: CDR1 MNHEY and CDR2 SMNVEV (reference sequence). This CDR3 spans 15 amino acids. With V trimmed by 7 bases and J by 2 bases, 4 bases remained unmatched.

This clone has more than one count but fewer than ten. The chain has TRBV7-9 and TRBJ1-2, with no clear D. Germline values: CDR1 SEHNR, CDR2 FQNEAQ (reference sequence). Trimming shortened V by 5 bases and J by 6 bases, and 10 bases separated the two germline ends. There are 12 residues in the CDR3. The CDR3 DNA reads as TGTGCCAGCAGCCCACCAGGCCATGGCTACACCTTC. Protein product: CASSPPGHGYTF.

This chain links TRBV5-4 with TRBJ2-2; D is ambiguous. V was clipped by 4 bases and J by 0 bases, with 13 bases between them. The CDR3 has 16 amino acids. The V gene's germline CDR1 is SGHNT and CDR2 YYREEE (reference sequence). The CDR3 protein is CASSPPGRTNTGELFF. For the CDR3, the DNA is TGTGCCAGCAGCCCTCCCGGACGCACGAACACCGGGGAGCTGTTTTTT.

Here the CDR3 DNA reads TGTGCCAGCAGCTTAGGTCTTCCCAATCAGCCCCAGCATTTT. Amino acid sequence: CASSLGLPNQPQHF. The chain uses TRBV7-9 and TRBJ1-5, with no clear D. CDR1 SEHNR and CDR2 FQNEAQ come from the germline V gene (reference sequence). CDR3 length equals 14 residues. Trimming cost V 1 base and J 3 bases, with 7 bases left between them.

V usage is TRBV4-2 and J usage is TRBJ2-2; maybe TRBD2 (5 bases). This CDR3 spans 14 amino acids. The germline V gene encodes CDR1 LGHNA and CDR2 YNFKEQ. Trimming took off 5 bases at V and 5 bases at J, with 12 bases between the two ends. The CDR3 coding sequence is TGTGCCAGCAGCACAGCGGAAGCTACCGGGGAGCTGTTTTTT. Translating it yields CASSTAEATGELFF.

The J gene is TRBJ1-2, the V gene TRBV2; D call uncertain. Germline CDR1 SNHLY, CDR2 FYNNEI. There are 12 residues in the CDR3. V was trimmed by 3 bases and J by 7 bases, leaving 9 bases between them. The CDR3 protein is CASSDRWVGYTF. DNA of the CDR3: TGTGCCAGCAGTGACCGTTGGGTTGGCTACACCTTC.

The rearrangement joins TRBV5-1 to TRBJ1-4, with TRBD1 matching over 10 bases. Germline V gene lookup returns CDR1 SGHRS and CDR2 YFSETQ. The CDR3 covers 16 residues. V lost 1 base to trimming and J lost 5 bases; unmatched junction nucleotides: 5. Written as DNA, the CDR3 is TGCGCCAGCAGCTTGTGGGGGGGACAGGGGAATGAAAAACTGTTTTTT. Protein sequence: CASSLWGGQGNEKLFF.

The genes are TRBV19 and TRBJ1-1; unclear D gene. The CDR3 consists of 16 residues. Trimming cost V 9 bases and J 4 bases, with 24 bases left between them. Germline V gene data show CDR1 as LNHDA and CDR2 as SQIVND (reference sequence). Here the CDR3 DNA reads TGTGCCAGCAAAATAGGAGGCGGAGGTTGGGGCACTGAAGCTTTCTTT. This sequence encodes CASKIGGGGWGTEAFF. The variable domain in full, with the rest retrieved from reference TRBV19 and TRBJ1-1, is DGGITQSPKYLFRKEGQNVTLSCEQNLNHDAMYWYRQDPGQGLRLIYYSQIVNDFQKGDIAEGYSVSREKKESFPLTVTSAQKNPTAFYLCASKIGGGGWGTEAFFGQGTRLTVV.

V and J are TRBV10-3 and TRBJ2-7, with D uncertain. CDR1 and CDR2 (germline): ENHRY, SYGVKD. There are 13 residues in the CDR3. With 11 bases removed from V and 2 bases from J, the gap between germline ends came to 16 bases. Written as DNA, the CDR3 is TGTGCCTCGACCGGTCTGGGGACCTACGAGCAGTACTTC. Encoded protein: CASTGLGTYEQYF.

The chain carries TRBV25-1 and TRBJ2-7, with D uncertain. CDR3 size: 15 residues. V was shortened by 4 bases and J by 5 bases, with 18 bases between the two germline ends. Per the germline V gene, CDR1 is MGHDK and CDR2 is SYGVNS. The chain's CDR3 is CASSGFGSWSHEQYF. The CDR3 coding sequence is TGTGCCAGCAGTGGCTTTGGTTCCTGGTCACACGAGCAGTACTTC.

V usage is TRBV11-3 and J usage is TRBJ1-1, with D possibly TRBD1 on 6 matching bases. V was pared by 5 bases and J by 2 bases, with 12 bases between. The CDR3 is 14 residues long. Germline CDR1 is SGHNT and CDR2 is YENEEA. The CDR3 DNA reads TGTGCCAGCAGCGTTCTCAGGGGAAACACTGAAGCTTTCTTT. It is translated as CASSVLRGNTEAFF.

The rearrangement uses TRBV7-2 and TRBJ2-7; no reliable D call. Germline CDR1 and CDR2: SGHTA and FQGNSA. The CDR3 covers 14 residues. The V end was cut by 7 bases, the J end by 0 bases, with 13 bases between. The CDR3, as DNA: TGTGCCAGCACCACAGACGGCAGCTCCTACGAGCAGTACTTC. Translated: CASTTDGSSYEQYF. The entire variable domain, with the rest obtained from reference TRBV7-2 and TRBJ2-7, is as follows: GAGVSQSPSNKVTEKGKDVELRCDPISGHTALYWYRQSLGQGLEFLIYFQGNSAPDKSGLPSDRFSAERTGGSVSTLTIQRTQQEDSAVYLCASTTDGSSYEQYFGPGTRLTVT.

This rearrangement joins TRBV10-3 to TRBJ2-2, with 7 bases matching TRBD1. V shed 6 bases, J shed 1 base, and the junction held 8 bases outside the gene matches. This CDR3 has 16 amino acids. The germline CDR1 and CDR2 sequences are ENHRY and SYGVKD. The CDR3 sequence is CAISSGQALNTGELFF. In nucleotides, the CDR3 is TGTGCCATCAGCTCCGGACAGGCCTTGAACACCGGGGAGCTGTTTTTT.

V and J are TRBV7-2 and TRBJ1-5; TRBD1 is a possible D gene (5 bases). Germline assignment: CDR1 SGHTA and CDR2 FQGNSA. The CDR3 loop spans 14 amino acids. The V gene lost 7 bases and the J gene lost 2 bases, with 12 bases spanning the gap. In DNA, the CDR3 is TGTGCCAGCACCCTGTGGGGGGGCAATCAGCCCCAGCATTTT. This codes for CASTLWGGNQPQHF.

This chain connects TRBV25-1 to TRBJ2-1, with D maybe TRBD2 (7 bases). CDR1 MGHDK and CDR2 SYGVNS come from the germline V gene. Trimming took off 6 bases at V and 7 bases at J, with 16 bases between the two ends. This CDR3 is 14 amino acids long. The CDR3 loop is CASREPGRGNEQFF. The CDR3 DNA follows: TGTGCCAGCAGGGAACCGGGGAGGGGGAATGAGCAGTTCTTC.

The chain employs TRBV6-6 and TRBJ2-5, with unresolved D. This CDR3 is built from 12 residues. Germline lookup yields CDR1 MNHNY and CDR2 SVGAGI (reference sequence). V was clipped by 2 bases and J by 5 bases, with 6 bases between them. In nucleotides, the CDR3 is TGTGCCAGCAGTTACACTGGGGAGACCCAGTACTTC. As protein: CASSYTGETQYF.

This chain connects TRBV18 to TRBJ1-5; D is undetermined. CDR1 is KGHSH, CDR2 LQKENI, per germline. The CDR3 runs to 13 residues. The V gene lost 6 bases and the J gene lost 4 bases, with 10 bases spanning the gap. The CDR3 sequence: CASSSRLNQPQHF. CDR3 DNA sequence: TGTGCCAGCTCTTCCCGGTTAAATCAGCCCCAGCATTTT.

The rearrangement joins TRBV4-1 to TRBJ1-3; no clear D gene. CDR3 length equals 15 residues. Germline values: CDR1 MGHRA, CDR2 YSYEKL. V was pared by 2 bases and J by 7 bases, with 15 bases between. CDR3 sequence (DNA): TGCGCCAGCAGCCAATTCCTTGCTCGGTGGAACACCATATATTTT. The encoded protein is CASSQFLARWNTIYF.

This chain links TRBV7-9 with TRBJ1-1, with D perhaps TRBD1 (5 bases). This CDR3 is built from 16 residues. Trimming stripped 3 bases from V and 0 bases from J, with 14 bases between. Germline lookup yields CDR1 SEHNR and CDR2 FQNEAQ (reference sequence). The CDR3 sequence is CASSFRRSRVNTEAFF. In nucleotides, the CDR3 is TGTGCCAGCAGCTTCCGTAGGAGCAGGGTGAACACTGAAGCTTTCTTT.

The genes are TRBV7-8 and TRBJ2-4; the match to TRBD1 covers 7 bases. Germline assignment: CDR1 SGHVS and CDR2 FQNEAQ. The V and J ends lost 5 bases and 6 bases, in that order; junction bases with no gene match: 7. The CDR3 consists of 14 residues. CDR3 coding DNA: TGTGCCAGCAGCCTTGGGGGACAGAGAAACATTCAGTACTTC. It translates to CASSLGGQRNIQYF.